This T cell receptor (beta chain) is drawn from a study of cytomegalovirus exposure and HLA in healthy donors. Findings and caveats of the study: Later on, a genetic analysis was performed. It linked a missense variant in DCLRE1C with V- and J-gene trimming of TCR beta. Among TCR sequences, most were rare, though some public TCRs appeared in many donors.

The CDR3 runs 13 residues. The V gene end was trimmed by 3 bases and the J gene end by 7 bases; junction bases not matched to a gene: 5. CDR1 is LGHNA, CDR2 YSLEER, per germline. With 60 Vbeta and 13 Jbeta primers, the PCR was carried out. Original methodology: It was a later analysis that counted some 80 million unique TCR beta chains, of which 8.5 million to 12 million were shared. Profiling relied on immunoSEQ multiplex PCR, and the TCRdb table lists in-frame clones only, not all of them. D and trimming were read from the DNA, whereas the V and J calls and clone size are those reported in that table. The sample comprises about 150,000 clones, approximately 78% of which are singletons, and 1.4% rests with the top ten. Comment on this clone: Its target is unknown.

This TCR was sampled from a male donor in good health and CMV-seronegative. The chain carries TRBV4-3 and TRBJ1-2; 7 positions match TRBD1. The sequenced material came from PBMCs. The CDR3 here is CASSQYAGGGYTF. CDR3 DNA: TGCGCCAGCAGCCAGTATGCAGGGGGTGGCTACACCTTC.